Below are 21 T cell receptor beta chains sequenced from a single sample in a study of neurological immune-mediated disorders. TCRdb re-called the 5' RACE reads with MiXCR, one entry per CDR3 protein. The sample comprises 39,000 or so distinct CDR3 sequences, 2.5% of which are singletons, and approximately 12% rests with the top ten. Sequenced input: PBMCs. The receptor set was obtained from a young man with multiple sclerosis.

This clonotype was detected many times. The V and J genes are TRBV12-3 or TRBV12-4 and TRBJ1-4, with TRBD1 identical over 9 bases. The CDR3 consists of 15 residues. V was clipped by 5 bases and J by 2 bases; unmatched bases: 3. The CDR3 DNA reads as TGTGCCAGCAGTCTCGGGACAGGGACTAATGAAAAACTGTTTTTT. Residues: CASSLGTGTNEKLFF.

The sample holds many counts of this clonotype. This sequence joins TRBV7-9 and TRBJ2-3; D tentatively fits TRBD1 or TRBD2 (5 bases each). This CDR3 is 17 amino acids long. CDR1 is SEHNR, CDR2 FQNEAQ, per germline (reference sequence). The ends were cut back, 6 bases at V and 0 bases at J, with 19 bases in the middle. The CDR3 nucleotides read TGTGCCAGCAGTCCCCAGCTGAGGGGACCGAGCACAGATACGCAGTATTTT. Its translation is CASSPQLRGPSTDTQYF. Full variable domain (missing parts from reference TRBV7-9 and TRBJ2-3): DTGVSQNPRHKITKRGQNVTFRCDPISEHNRLYWYRQTLGQGPEFLTYFQNEAQLEKSRLLSDRFSAERPKGSFSTLEIQRTEQGDSAMYLCASSPQLRGPSTDTQYFGPGTRLTVL.

This clonotype was observed many times. The chain is built from TRBV20-1 and TRBJ2-7; perhaps TRBD2 as D (6 bases). Trimming left V 0 bases short and J 3 bases short, with 18 bases between. This CDR3 contains 16 residues. Looked up from germline, CDR1 is DFQATT and CDR2 is SNEGSKA (reference sequence). CDR3 DNA: TGCAGTGCTAGAGACACCGGGAGACATAGCTACTACGAGCAGTACTTC. Residues: CSARDTGRHSYYEQYF.

In this sample, this clonotype turned up many times. This chain joins TRBV11-2 and TRBJ1-6; D unclear. This CDR3 has 15 residues. The V and J ends lost 2 bases and 8 bases respectively, with 13 bases between them. In germline, CDR1 is SGHAT, CDR2 FQNNGV. The CDR3 spells CASSLNTGSYSPLHF. CDR3 nucleotide sequence: TGTGCCAGCAGCTTAAATACCGGATCCTATTCACCCCTCCACTTT.

This clonotype appeared many times. This chain joins TRBV10-3 and TRBJ1-2, with 7 nucleotides matching TRBD1. V trimming: 0 bases; J trimming: 4 bases; junction bases outside the gene matches: 5. The CDR3 has 15 amino acids. The V gene's germline CDR1 is ENHRY and CDR2 SYGVKD. Here the CDR3 DNA reads TGTGCCATCAGTGAGTCAAGGGGACAGAGCTATGGCTACACCTTC. Encoded protein: CAISESRGQSYGYTF.

This clonotype was counted ten times or more. This chain joins TRBV27 and TRBJ2-7; D is possibly TRBD1 or TRBD2 (5 bases each). The CDR3 consists of 14 residues. Germline V gives CDR1 MNHEY, CDR2 SMNVEV (reference sequence). Trimming shortened V by 0 bases and J by 3 bases, and 9 bases separated the two germline ends. CDR3 in amino acids: CASSLSRGVYEQYF. The CDR3 DNA reads TGTGCCAGCAGTTTATCAAGGGGAGTCTACGAGCAGTACTTC.

This clonotype was observed many times. The gene calls are TRBV12-3 or TRBV12-4 and TRBJ1-1, with TRBD1 as a possible D gene (6 bases). Trimming stripped 6 bases from V and 2 bases from J, with 16 bases between. The CDR3 is 15 residues long. The CDR3 region is CASSQIGQPNTEAFF. For the CDR3, the DNA is TGTGCCAGCAGCCAGATTGGACAGCCCAACACTGAAGCTTTCTTT.

The table lists this clonotype with many counts. The chain joins TRBV20-1 to TRBJ1-6, with 8 positions matching TRBD1. Looked up from germline, CDR1 is DFQATT and CDR2 is SNEGSKA (reference sequence). J gave up 9 bases and V 6 bases, and 10 bases lay outside the gene matches. The CDR3 has 14 amino acids. CDR3 coding DNA: TGCAGTGCGAGGACAGGGTTTCAAGGTTCACCCCTCCACTTT. This sequence encodes CSARTGFQGSPLHF.

This clonotype was counted ten times or more. V gene TRBV28 combines with J gene TRBJ1-2; D is possibly TRBD1 (5 bases). This CDR3 is 15 amino acids long. Germline CDR1 reads MDHEN; CDR2 reads SYDVKM. Trimming removed 7 bases at V and 3 bases at J, with 18 bases between. The CDR3 loop is CASIAGGESYYGYTF. CDR3 sequence (DNA): TGTGCCAGCATCGCGGGGGGGGAGTCTTACTATGGCTACACCTTC.

This clonotype showed up many times. The rearrangement links TRBV20-1 to TRBJ1-5; 8 bases match TRBD1. V lost 5 bases and J lost 2; bases outside the gene matches: 5. The length of the CDR3 is 14 residues. CDR1 is DFQATT and CDR2 is SNEGSKA in the germline V gene (reference sequence). The CDR3 loop reads CSAFMGQGNQPQHF. In DNA form, the CDR3 reads TGCAGTGCTTTTATGGGACAGGGCAATCAGCCCCAGCATTTT.

This clonotype showed up many times. The V call is TRBV16, the J call TRBJ1-1, with D unresolved. Germline values: CDR1 KGHSY, CDR2 FQNENV. This CDR3 is 13 amino acids long. Trimming took 5 bases from V and 0 from J, leaving 7 bases between them. CDR3 loop: CASSDYVNTEAFF. The CDR3 DNA sequence: TGTGCCAGCAGCGATTACGTGAACACTGAAGCTTTCTTT.

Comments on this clonotype: The junction does not match germline at one end; this may be a read error. The chain has TRBV6-4 and TRBJ2-3; TRBD2 agrees at 10 bases. Germline CDR1 is MRHNA and CDR2 is SNTAGT. The CDR3 extends over 16 amino acids. CDR3 nucleotides: TGTGCCAGCAGTGACTCTAGCGGGGGGATGACAGATAAGCAGTATTTT. Residues: CASSDSSGGMTDKQYF.

V gene TRBV10-3 combines with J gene TRBJ1-6; D might be TRBD1 (6 bases). V was cut by 3 bases and J by 6 bases, with 12 bases left in between. There are 15 residues in the CDR3. CDR1 is ENHRY, CDR2 SYGVKD, per germline. CDR3 in DNA: TGTGCCATCAGTGATCAGGGGCCGGGTAATTCACCCCTCCACTTT. Protein product: CAISDQGPGNSPLHF.

This clonotype was seen repeatedly, ten times or more. The gene calls are TRBV7-9 and TRBJ2-5; D gene unclear. The CDR3 has 15 residues. Germline V gene sequence: CDR1 SEHNR, CDR2 FQNEAQ (reference sequence). The germline V and J ends were trimmed by 1 base and 4 bases, with 13 bases remaining between them. The CDR3 loop is CASSLGPGRIETQYF. Written as DNA, the CDR3 is TGTGCCAGCAGCTTAGGGCCGGGTAGGATAGAGACCCAGTACTTC.

This clonotype occurred many times. The chain carries TRBV5-1 and TRBJ2-1, with D unresolved. This CDR3 contains 12 residues. V was pared by 0 bases and J by 10 bases, with 8 bases between. Per the germline V gene, CDR1 is SGHRS and CDR2 is YFSETQ. The DNA for the CDR3 is TGCGCCAGCAGCTTGGAAGGTCACGAGCAGTTCTTC. It is translated as CASSLEGHEQFF.

Ten or more counts support this clonotype. The genes are TRBV5-1 and TRBJ2-7; D ambiguous. Germline CDR1 and CDR2: SGHRS and YFSETQ. Trimming removed 0 bases from V and 5 bases from J, with 12 bases in between. This CDR3 comprises 14 residues. The DNA of the CDR3 is TGCGCCAGCAGCTTGGAAGAATCTCCCCACGAGCAGTACTTC. It specifies CASSLEESPHEQYF.

The chain links TRBV19 to TRBJ1-3, with D uncertain. The germline gives CDR1 LNHDA, CDR2 SQIVND (reference sequence). The CDR3 is made up of 16 amino acids. V was cut by 4 bases and J by 0 bases, with 13 bases left in between. CDR3 DNA: TGTGCCAGTAGTAGAAGCGACGGAAACTCTGGAAACACCATATATTTT. Encoded protein: CASSRSDGNSGNTIYF.

The genes are TRBV7-2 and TRBJ2-5, with D maybe TRBD1 (5 bases). The CDR3 spans 13 residues. V was cut by 6 bases and J by 5 bases, with 13 bases left in between. CDR1 and CDR2 from the germline V gene are SGHTA and FQGNSA. In nucleotides, the CDR3 is TGTGCCAGCAGGGCGAGGACACCGGAGACCCAGTACTTC. This sequence encodes CASRARTPETQYF.

This clonotype occurred many times. The gene calls are TRBV15 and TRBJ2-5, with a possible D match to TRBD2 (5 bases). CDR3 length: 15 amino acids. Between the trimmed V and J ends, which lost 0 bases and 5 bases, there was a span of 13 bases. In germline, CDR1 is LNHNV, CDR2 YYDKDF (reference sequence). The DNA of the CDR3 is TGTGCCACCAGCAGAGATCCGGGGATCCGGGAGACCCAGTACTTC. It encodes CATSRDPGIRETQYF.

This clonotype showed up many times. The chain is built from TRBV29-1 and TRBJ1-2, with TRBD1 identical over 7 bases. Germline CDR1 is SQVTM and CDR2 is ANQGSEA. The V and J ends lost 3 bases and 1 base, in that order; junction bases with no gene match: 2. The length of the CDR3 is 13 residues. CDR3 region: CSVEHRGNYGYTF. As DNA, the CDR3 is TGCAGCGTTGAGCACAGGGGTAACTATGGCTACACCTTC. The variable domain in full, with the rest retrieved from reference TRBV29-1 and TRBJ1-2, is SAVISQKPSRDICQRGTSLTIQCQVDSQVTMMFWYRQQPGQSLTLIATANQGSEATYESGFVIDKFPISRPNLTFSTLTVSNMSPEDSSIYLCSVEHRGNYGYTFGSGTRLTVV.

At least ten counts were recorded for this clonotype. The V and J genes are TRBV10-1 and TRBJ1-2; D unresolved. Germline CDR1 and CDR2: WNHNN and SYGVQD (reference sequence). The V and J ends lost 3 bases and 2 bases respectively, with 10 bases between them. The CDR3 length is 14 residues. In nucleotides, the CDR3 is TGCGCCAGCAGTGAAACGAGGGCGAACTATGGCTACACCTTC. This codes for CASSETRANYGYTF.